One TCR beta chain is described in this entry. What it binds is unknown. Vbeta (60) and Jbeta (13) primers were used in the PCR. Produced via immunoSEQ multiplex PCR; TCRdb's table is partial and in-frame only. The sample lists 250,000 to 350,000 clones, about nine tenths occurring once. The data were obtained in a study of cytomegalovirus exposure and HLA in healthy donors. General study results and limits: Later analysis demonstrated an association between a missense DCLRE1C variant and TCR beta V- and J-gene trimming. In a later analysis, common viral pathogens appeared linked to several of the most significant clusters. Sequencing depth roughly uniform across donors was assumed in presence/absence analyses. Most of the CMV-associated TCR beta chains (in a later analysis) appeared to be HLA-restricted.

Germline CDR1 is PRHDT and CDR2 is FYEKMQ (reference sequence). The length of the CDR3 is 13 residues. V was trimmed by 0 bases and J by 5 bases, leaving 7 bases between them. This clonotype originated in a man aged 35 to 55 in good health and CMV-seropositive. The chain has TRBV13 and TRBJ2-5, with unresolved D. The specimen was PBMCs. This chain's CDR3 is CASSLGAAETQYF. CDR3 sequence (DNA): TGTGCCAGCAGCTTAGGGGCGGCGGAGACCCAGTACTTC.